This T cell receptor beta chain emerged from a study of blood T cells in healthy people across ages. Together with a sample-barcoded 5' primer, a J-beta primer mix was included in a second PCR lasting about 6 to 11 cycles. TCRdb re-derived calls from the 5' RACE reads in MiXCR, one entry per CDR3 protein. The repertoire holds about 930,000 distinct CDR3 sequences, with almost 30% as singletons. Trimming removed 5 bases at V and 9 bases at J, with 15 bases between. The CDR3 totals 13 residues. From germline, CDR1 is SGHRS and CDR2 YFSETQ. These data also formed part of another study, on T cells of mothers and their children.

The TCR originated in a woman in her forties in good health. The chain has TRBV5-1 and TRBJ2-1, with D uncertain. The sequenced sample consisted of blood. CDR3 in amino acids: CASSPNVGGEQFF. CDR3 in DNA: TGCGCCAGCAGTCCTAACGTAGGTGGTGAGCAGTTCTTC. Variable domain in full (rest from reference TRBV5-1 and TRBJ2-1): KAGVTQTPRYLIKTRGQQVTLSCSPISGHRSVSWYQQTPGQGLQFLFEYFSETQRNKGNFPGRFSGRQFSNSRSEMNVSTLELGDSALYLCASSPNVGGEQFFGPGTRLTVL.